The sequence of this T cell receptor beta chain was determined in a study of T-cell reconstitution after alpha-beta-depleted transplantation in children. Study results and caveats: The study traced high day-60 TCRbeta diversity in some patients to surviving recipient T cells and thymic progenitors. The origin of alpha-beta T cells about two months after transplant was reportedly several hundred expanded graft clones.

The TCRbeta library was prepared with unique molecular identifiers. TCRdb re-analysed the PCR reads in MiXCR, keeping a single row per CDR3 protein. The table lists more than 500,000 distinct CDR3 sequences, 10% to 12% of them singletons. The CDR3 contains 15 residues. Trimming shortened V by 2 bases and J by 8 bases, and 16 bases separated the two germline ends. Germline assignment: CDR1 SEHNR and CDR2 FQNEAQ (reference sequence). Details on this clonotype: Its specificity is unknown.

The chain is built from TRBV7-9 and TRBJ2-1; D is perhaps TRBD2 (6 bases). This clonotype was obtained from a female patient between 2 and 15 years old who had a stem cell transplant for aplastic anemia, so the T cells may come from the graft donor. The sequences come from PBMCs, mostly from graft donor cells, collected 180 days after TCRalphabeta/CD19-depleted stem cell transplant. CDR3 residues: CASSLLGGPRDEQFF. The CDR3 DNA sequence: TGTGCCAGCAGCTTACTGGGGGGACCGAGGGATGAGCAGTTCTTC.